A selection of T cell receptor beta chains follows, all from one sample in a study of PD-1 blockade in classical Hodgkin lymphoma. Repertoires were generated with immunoSEQ multiplex PCR, while TCRdb's copy carries only in-frame clones and drops some. This sample has about 110,000 clones, with approximately 90% found just once. The source material was peripheral blood mononuclear cells (PBMCs), sampled before the second cycle of nivolumab. The receptor set was obtained from a human donor with classical Hodgkin lymphoma. The CDR3 runs from the conserved cysteine through the conserved F or W. Each record gives: D gene, V gene, J gene, CDR3 protein. D genes are given only for firm matches.

>TRBD1|TRBV5-1|TRBJ2-7
CASRPKGTGLDEQYF
>TRBD2|TRBV2|TRBJ2-2
CASSESSGSSRTGELFF
>NA|TRBV19|TRBJ1-5
CASSIGTGQGWVQPQHF
>TRBD2|TRBV27|TRBJ2-1
CASSLSASGSANEQFF
>TRBD1|TRBV25-1|TRBJ2-3
CASNTRTGPADTQYF
>NA|TRBV29-1|TRBJ2-1
CSGRENEQFF
>NA|TRBV29-1|TRBJ1-2
CSVLGDGAGRSYGYTF
>TRBD2|TRBV19|TRBJ2-1
CASSMTVSGRGEQFF
>TRBD1|TRBV27|TRBJ1-1
CASSLLTGGLTEAFF
>NA|TRBV19|TRBJ1-1
CASSGGDNMNTEAFF
>NA|TRBV9|TRBJ1-1
CASSVVGSDSIGTEAFF
>TRBD1|TRBV9|TRBJ2-5
CASSAARTGGAYQETQYF
>NA|TRBV4-2|TRBJ1-5
CASSQGQVGSNQPQHF
>NA|TRBV6-5|TRBJ2-7
CASSSQSYEQYF
>TRBD2|TRBV29-1|TRBJ2-5
CSAGLPGLAYQETQYF
>TRBD1|TRBV7-9|TRBJ2-7
CASSSTGNEQYF
>NA|TRBV27|TRBJ2-5
CASSLNIGDFFTGAQYF
>NA|TRBV6-4|TRBJ1-1
CASSDSREGKPFF
>NA|TRBV27|TRBJ2-5
CASSFGPEGETQYF
>TRBD2|TRBV19|TRBJ2-7
CASSTAGLAGAYEQYF
>TRBD2|TRBV28|TRBJ2-7
CASESGTYEQYF
>TRBD2|TRBV19|TRBJ2-1
CASSAGGKQFF
>TRBD2|TRBV10-3|TRBJ2-7
CASSYAGGPSEQYF
>NA|TRBV27|TRBJ1-1
CASSLPGNTEAFF
>TRBD2|TRBV6-5|TRBJ2-7
CASSRLAGSYEQYF
>NA|TRBV5-1|TRBJ1-6
CASSLGRRDSPLHF
>NA|TRBV7-9|TRBJ1-4
CASSLFGWGRPNEKLFF
>TRBD1|TRBV19|TRBJ1-1
CASSIGDRGLTEAFF
>NA|TRBV6-5|TRBJ2-7
CASSYTGPTYEQYF
>NA|TRBV2|TRBJ2-3
CATRIEGSTDTQYF
>NA|TRBV7-9|TRBJ2-5
CASSLGSQETQYF
>NA|TRBV5-1|TRBJ2-3
CASRSGGNSDTQYF
>TRBD1|TRBV6-1|TRBJ1-3
CASSQTGGGNTIYF
>NA|TRBV7-9|TRBJ2-2
CASSLTGELFF
>NA|TRBV28|TRBJ2-1
CASSLSASLPAYNEQFF
>NA|TRBV5-6|TRBJ1-1
CASSLAPGWNTEAFF
>TRBD1|TRBV28|TRBJ1-5
CASALQGGSNQPQHF
>NA|TRBV5-8|TRBJ1-2
CASSSYEGTHGYTF
>NA|TRBV18|TRBJ1-5
CASSPGRESNQPQHF
>NA|TRBV7-6|TRBJ2-2
CASSLNTGELFF
>NA|TRBV6-1|TRBJ1-2
CASSDPPSGNYGYTF
>TRBD2|TRBV6-5|TRBJ2-5
CASNSRAGWETQYF
>NA|TRBV19|TRBJ2-2
CASEWGHPSDTGELFF
>NA|TRBV27|TRBJ1-3
CASSPLDSGNTIYF
>TRBD2|TRBV10-3|TRBJ2-7
CAIARDYLYEQYF
>TRBD1|TRBV29-1|TRBJ1-1
CSARTGGTEAFF
>TRBD2|TRBV5-6|TRBJ2-6
CASVLRGLAGNGANVLTF
>NA|TRBV2|TRBJ2-3
CASSPLILFSDF
>NA|TRBV19|TRBJ1-4
CASSWLNEKLFF
>TRBD2|TRBV19|TRBJ2-2
CASSWDSGRYFTGELFF
>NA|TRBV28|TRBJ2-7
CASSPGTLAESSYEQYF
>TRBD2|TRBV27|TRBJ2-3
CASSFGLAGERDTQYF